This T cell receptor beta chain was recorded in a study of blood T cell repertoires in COVID-19. On the study more broadly: Sites in the United States, Italy and Spain provided acute and convalescent COVID-19 samples. The cDNA or gDNA used as material had been derived from T cells, B-cell-depleted T cells, or PBMCs.

Germline V gives CDR1 MDHEN, CDR2 SYDVKM. The CDR3 consists of 15 residues. The V and J ends lost 4 bases and 6 bases respectively, with 16 bases between them. Study processing details: Scientists estimated how many nucleated cells there were by amplifying reference gene primers. TCRdb's copy holds only in-frame clones and misses some; the assay was immunoSEQ multiplex PCR. V and J calls and clone size are as listed in that table; D and trimming were resolved from the DNA. Among around 130,000 clones, approximately 89% were seen once, and the ten largest hold around 3.4%. The J gene is TRBJ2-4, the V gene TRBV28; a weak D match, TRBD2 (5 bases). The sample comprised peripheral blood. This clonotype originated in a woman aged 55-69 years with acute or convalescent COVID-19. The CDR3 loop is CASSSPGPRGNIQYF. Here the CDR3 DNA reads TGTGCCAGCAGTTCGCCCGGGCCTCGGGGAAACATTCAGTACTTC.